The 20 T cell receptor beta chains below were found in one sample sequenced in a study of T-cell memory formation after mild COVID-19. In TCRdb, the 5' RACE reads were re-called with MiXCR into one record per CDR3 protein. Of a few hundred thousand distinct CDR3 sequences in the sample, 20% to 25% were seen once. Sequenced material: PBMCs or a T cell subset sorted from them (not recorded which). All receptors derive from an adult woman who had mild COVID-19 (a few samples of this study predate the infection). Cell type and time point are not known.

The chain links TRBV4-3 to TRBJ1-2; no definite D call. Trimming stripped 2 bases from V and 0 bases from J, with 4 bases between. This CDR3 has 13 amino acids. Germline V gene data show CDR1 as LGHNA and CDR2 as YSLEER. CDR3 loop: CASSQQANYGYTF. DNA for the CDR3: TGCGCCAGCAGCCAACAAGCTAACTATGGCTACACCTTC.

The CDR3 DNA follows: TGTGCCAGCAGACACCTGGGTGGCGAGCAGTACTTC. Translated, it gives CASRHLGGEQYF. The chain employs TRBV6-5 and TRBJ2-7; no firm D call. In germline, CDR1 is MNHEY, CDR2 SVGAGI. Trimming stripped 6 bases from V and 6 bases from J, with 12 bases between. This CDR3 is 12 amino acids long.

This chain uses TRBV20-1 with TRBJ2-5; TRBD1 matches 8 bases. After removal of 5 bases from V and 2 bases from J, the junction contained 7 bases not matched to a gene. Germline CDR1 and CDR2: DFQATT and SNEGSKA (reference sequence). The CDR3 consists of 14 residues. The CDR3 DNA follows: TGCAGTGCTGACCCTAACAGGGGGCAAGAGACCCAGTACTTC. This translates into CSADPNRGQETQYF.

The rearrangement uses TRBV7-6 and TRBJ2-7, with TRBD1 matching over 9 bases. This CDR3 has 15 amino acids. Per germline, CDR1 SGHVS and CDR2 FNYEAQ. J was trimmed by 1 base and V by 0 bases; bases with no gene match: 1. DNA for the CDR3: TGTGCCAGCAGCTTAGCACAGGGGGCTTCCTACGAGCAGTACTTC. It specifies CASSLAQGASYEQYF.

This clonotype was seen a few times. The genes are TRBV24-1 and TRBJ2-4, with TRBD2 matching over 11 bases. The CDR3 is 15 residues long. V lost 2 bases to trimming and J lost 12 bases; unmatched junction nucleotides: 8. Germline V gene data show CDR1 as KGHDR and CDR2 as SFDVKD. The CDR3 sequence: CATSDSSTTSGAQYF. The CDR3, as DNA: TGTGCCACCAGTGATTCCTCAACGACTAGCGGGGCTCAGTACTTC.

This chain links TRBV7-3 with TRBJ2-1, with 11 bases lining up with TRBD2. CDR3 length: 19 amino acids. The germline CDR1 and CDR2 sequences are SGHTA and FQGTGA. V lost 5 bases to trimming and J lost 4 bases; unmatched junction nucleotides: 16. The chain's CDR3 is CASSLLTIAGGMPYNEQFF. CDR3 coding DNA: TGTGCCAGCAGCCTCCTAACCATAGCGGGAGGGATGCCTTACAATGAGCAGTTCTTC.

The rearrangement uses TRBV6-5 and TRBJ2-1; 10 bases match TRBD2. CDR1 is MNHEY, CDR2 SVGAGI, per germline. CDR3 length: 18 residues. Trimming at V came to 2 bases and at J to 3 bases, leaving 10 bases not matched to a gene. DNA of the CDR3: TGTGCCAGCAGTTACACCCCTTCAGCGGGAGGGATCTACAATGAGCAGTTCTTC. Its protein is CASSYTPSAGGIYNEQFF.

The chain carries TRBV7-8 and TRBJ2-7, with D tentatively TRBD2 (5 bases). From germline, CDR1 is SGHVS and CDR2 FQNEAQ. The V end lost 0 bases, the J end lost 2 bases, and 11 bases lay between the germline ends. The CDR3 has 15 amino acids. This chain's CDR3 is CASSLAEGSPYEQYF. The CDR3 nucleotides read TGTGCCAGCAGCTTAGCGGAAGGGAGCCCCTACGAGCAGTACTTC.

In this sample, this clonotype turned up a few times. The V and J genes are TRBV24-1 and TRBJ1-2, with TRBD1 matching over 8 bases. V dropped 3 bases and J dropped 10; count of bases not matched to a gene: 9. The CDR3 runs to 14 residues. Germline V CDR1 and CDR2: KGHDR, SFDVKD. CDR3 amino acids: CATSDEGQAGPYTF. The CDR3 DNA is TGTGCCACCAGTGATGAGGGACAGGCTGGGCCCTACACCTTC.

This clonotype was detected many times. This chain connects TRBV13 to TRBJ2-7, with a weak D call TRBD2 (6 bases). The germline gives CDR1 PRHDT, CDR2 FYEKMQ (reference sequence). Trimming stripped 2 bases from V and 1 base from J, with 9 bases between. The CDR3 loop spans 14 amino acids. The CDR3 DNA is TGTGCCAGCAGCTTACCTGGGGGGTCCTACGAGCAGTACTTC. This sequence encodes CASSLPGGSYEQYF. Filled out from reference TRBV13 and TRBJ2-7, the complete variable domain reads AAGVIQSPRHLIKEKRETATLKCYPIPRHDTVYWYQQGPGQDPQFLISFYEKMQSDKGSIPDRFSAQQFSDYHSELNMSSLELGDSALYFCASSLPGGSYEQYFGPGTRLTVT.

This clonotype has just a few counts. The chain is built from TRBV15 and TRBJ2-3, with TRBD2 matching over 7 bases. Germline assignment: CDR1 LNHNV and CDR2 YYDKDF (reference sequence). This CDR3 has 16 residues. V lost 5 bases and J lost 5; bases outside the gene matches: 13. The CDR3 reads CATSATRAGPGDTQYF. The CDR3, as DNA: TGTGCCACCAGCGCAACGCGAGCGGGACCCGGAGATACGCAGTATTTT.

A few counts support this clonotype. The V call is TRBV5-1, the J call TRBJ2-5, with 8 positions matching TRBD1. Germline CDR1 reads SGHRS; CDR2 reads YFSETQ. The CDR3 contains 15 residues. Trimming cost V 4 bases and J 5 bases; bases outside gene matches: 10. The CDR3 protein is CASSTSGTGHETQYF. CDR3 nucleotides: TGCGCCAGCAGCACCTCCGGGACAGGCCACGAGACCCAGTACTTC.

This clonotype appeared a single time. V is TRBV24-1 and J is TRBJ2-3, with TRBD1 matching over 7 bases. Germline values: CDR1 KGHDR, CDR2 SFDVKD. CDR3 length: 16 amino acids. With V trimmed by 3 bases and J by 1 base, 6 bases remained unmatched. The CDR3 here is CATSDTRGLGTDTQYF. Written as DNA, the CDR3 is TGTGCCACCAGTGATACCAGGGGGTTAGGCACAGATACGCAGTATTTT.

CDR3 sequence reads: CATSDGGLNTEAFF. DNA of the CDR3: TGTGCCACCAGTGATGGGGGCCTGAACACTGAAGCTTTCTTT. The gene calls are TRBV24-1 and TRBJ1-1; tentative D call: TRBD1 (6 bases). The germline gives CDR1 KGHDR, CDR2 SFDVKD. This CDR3 region has 14 residues. Trimming left V 3 bases short and J 0 bases short, with 7 bases between.

Here the CDR3 DNA reads TGCAGCGTTGAAGCGCCAGGGGGAATCTACGAGCAGTACTTC. Its protein product is CSVEAPGGIYEQYF. The genes are TRBV29-1 and TRBJ2-7, with 7 bases fitting TRBD1. CDR1 and CDR2 from the germline V gene are SQVTM and ANQGSEA. Losses at the gene ends were 1 base for V and 3 bases for J; bases not matched to a gene: 6. This CDR3 contains 14 residues.

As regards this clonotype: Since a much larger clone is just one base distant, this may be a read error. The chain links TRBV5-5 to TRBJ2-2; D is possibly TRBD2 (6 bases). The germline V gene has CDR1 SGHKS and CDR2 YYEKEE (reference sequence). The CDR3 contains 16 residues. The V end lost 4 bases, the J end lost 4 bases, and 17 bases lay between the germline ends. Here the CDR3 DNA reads TGTGCCAGCAGCACCCTAGGAGGGGACGGCACCGGGGAGCTGTTTTTT. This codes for CASSTLGGDGTGELFF.

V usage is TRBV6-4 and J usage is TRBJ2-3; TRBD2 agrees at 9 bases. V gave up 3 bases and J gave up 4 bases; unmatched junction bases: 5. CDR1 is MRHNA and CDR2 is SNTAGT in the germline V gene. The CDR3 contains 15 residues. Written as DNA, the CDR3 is TGTGCCAGCAGTGAGGCGGGGGGGCCGGCAGATACGCAGTATTTT. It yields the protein CASSEAGGPADTQYF.

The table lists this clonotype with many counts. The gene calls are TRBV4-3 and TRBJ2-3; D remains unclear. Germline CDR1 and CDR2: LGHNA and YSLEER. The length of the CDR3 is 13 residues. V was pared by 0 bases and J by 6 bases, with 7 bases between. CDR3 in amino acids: CASSQDLGDTQYF. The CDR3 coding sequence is TGCGCCAGCAGCCAAGATTTAGGGGATACGCAGTATTTT.

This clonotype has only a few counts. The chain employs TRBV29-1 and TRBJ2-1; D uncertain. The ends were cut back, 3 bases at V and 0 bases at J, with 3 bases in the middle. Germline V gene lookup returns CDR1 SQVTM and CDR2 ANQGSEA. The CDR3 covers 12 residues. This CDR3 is CSVDVSYNEQFF. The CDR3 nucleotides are TGCAGCGTTGACGTCTCCTACAATGAGCAGTTCTTC.

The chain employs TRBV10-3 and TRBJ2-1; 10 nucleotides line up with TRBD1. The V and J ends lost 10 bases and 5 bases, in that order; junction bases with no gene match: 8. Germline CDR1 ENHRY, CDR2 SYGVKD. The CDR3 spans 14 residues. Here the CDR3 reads CATEGQGMDNEQFF. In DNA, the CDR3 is TGTGCCACCGAGGGACAGGGGATGGACAATGAGCAGTTCTTC.